The T cell receptor (beta chain) described here comes from a study of blood T cell repertoires in COVID-19. Study-wide context: The United States, Italy and Spain supplied acute and convalescent COVID-19 samples. In each case, the material was cDNA or gDNA derived from T cells, B-cell-depleted T cells, or PBMCs.

The CDR3 loop spans 16 amino acids. CDR1 is SEHNR, CDR2 FQNEAQ, per germline (reference sequence). V was cut by 6 bases and J by 2 bases, with 16 bases left in between. In the source study's methods: Reference gene primer amplification in the assay estimated nucleated cell counts. Profiling relied on immunoSEQ multiplex PCR, and the TCRdb table lists in-frame clones only, not all of them. V and J calls and clone size are copied from that table; D and trimming were computed from the DNA. This table holds tens of thousands of clones, 80% to 95% found once. The sequence came from a human donor in a cohort sampled during active COVID-19. J is TRBJ2-2 and V is TRBV7-9, with a tentative D call TRBD1 (6 bases). Source material: peripheral blood. CDR3 DNA sequence: TGTGCCAGCAGATCTAAGACAGGTAGCAACACCGGGGAGCTGTTTTTT. It yields the protein CASRSKTGSNTGELFF.